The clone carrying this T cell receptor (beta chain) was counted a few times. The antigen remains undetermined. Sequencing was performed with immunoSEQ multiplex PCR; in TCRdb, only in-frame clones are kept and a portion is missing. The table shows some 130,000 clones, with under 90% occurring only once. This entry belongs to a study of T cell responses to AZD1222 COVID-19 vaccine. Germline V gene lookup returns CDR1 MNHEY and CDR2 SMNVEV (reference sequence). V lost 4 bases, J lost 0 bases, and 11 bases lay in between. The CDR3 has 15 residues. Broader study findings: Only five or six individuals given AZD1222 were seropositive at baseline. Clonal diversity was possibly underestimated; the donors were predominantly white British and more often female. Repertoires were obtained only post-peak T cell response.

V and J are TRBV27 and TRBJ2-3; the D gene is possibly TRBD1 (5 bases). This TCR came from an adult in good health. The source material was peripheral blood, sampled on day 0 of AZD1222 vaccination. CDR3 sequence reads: CASSYRGPSTDTQYF. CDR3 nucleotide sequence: TGTGCCAGCAGTTATAGGGGTCCTAGCACAGATACGCAGTATTTT.